The sequence of this TCR beta chain was determined in a study of spatial heterogeneity in lung cancer. Time point meaning: sample taken at primary tumor resection. On this clonotype: Its antigen is not known.

Study observations and caveats: Counts of expanded alpha and beta TCRs within tumors tracked the tumor nonsynonymous mutation count.

TCRdb fed the 5' RACE reads into MiXCR, producing one record per CDR3 protein. This repertoire shows roughly 19,000 distinct CDR3 sequences, 15% found once; its top ten account for about 31%. V gave up 0 bases and J gave up 0 bases; unmatched junction bases: 6. This CDR3 is 18 amino acids long. Germline V gives CDR1 SGHNT, CDR2 YYREEE (reference sequence). The clonotype originates from a female donor with early-stage non-small cell lung cancer. V usage is TRBV5-4 and J usage is TRBJ2-2; 9 bases align to TRBD1. Sequenced here: lung tumor tissue, sampled at surgery. The CDR3 DNA reads TGTGCCAGCAGCTTGGGTCAAAACAGGGGGCCGAACACCGGGGAGCTGTTTTTT. This codes for CASSLGQNRGPNTGELFF.